The next 22 T cell receptor beta chains were all read from a single sample in a study of monozygotic twins with inflammatory bowel disease. TCRdb reprocessed the 5' RACE reads, keeping one entry per CDR3 protein, no DNA. The sample has 350,000 to 550,000 distinct CDR3 sequences. The specimen was blood. All receptors derive from a human donor with ulcerative colitis or Crohn's disease, or a healthy co-twin of an affected twin (not recorded which).

This rearrangement joins TRBV28 to TRBJ2-3; TCRdb returns TRBD1, unconfirmable since there is no DNA. The CDR3 has 15 amino acids. Germline CDR1 MDHEN, CDR2 SYDVKM. CDR3: CASTRQGNSADTQYF.

The genes are TRBV20-1 and TRBJ2-3; TCRdb outputs TRBD1, but without DNA this stays unchecked. The CDR3 consists of 14 residues. CDR1 and CDR2 from the germline V gene are DFQATT and SNEGSKA (reference sequence). The CDR3 reads CSAREGGGADTQYF.

This chain links TRBV10-3 with TRBJ2-3; TCRdb designates TRBD2, a call that cannot be tested without DNA. CDR1 and CDR2 from the germline V gene are ENHRY and SYGVKD. The CDR3 consists of 15 residues. The CDR3 loop reads CAISGGGLNTDTQYF.

V is TRBV7-2 and J is TRBJ1-2. This CDR3 has 15 amino acids. From germline, CDR1 is SGHTA and CDR2 FQGNSA. This chain's CDR3 is CASSLGPQTNYGYTF.

The chain carries TRBV30 and TRBJ1-4. Germline lookup yields CDR1 GTSNPN and CDR2 SVGIG (reference sequence). CDR3 size: 13 residues. This CDR3 is CAWSVQPYEKLFF.

This chain uses TRBV20-1 with TRBJ2-3. The CDR3 spans 14 residues. Germline-derived CDR1 and CDR2 are DFQATT and SNEGSKA (reference sequence). The chain's CDR3 is CSARDPTGTDTQYF.

The gene calls are TRBV5-4 and TRBJ2-1; the D call of TRBD2 rests on TCRdb alone, since no DNA is present to check it. CDR1 and CDR2 from the germline V gene are SGHNT and YYREEE (reference sequence). The CDR3 has 15 residues. The CDR3 sequence is CASSLASAGINEQFF.

This chain connects TRBV7-9 to TRBJ2-1; TCRdb outputs TRBD1, but without DNA this stays unchecked. Germline values: CDR1 SEHNR, CDR2 FQNEAQ (reference sequence). There are 16 residues in the CDR3. This chain's CDR3 is CASRPPGGPKYNEQFF.

CDR3: CASSRRDNDGYEQYF. J is TRBJ2-7 and V is TRBV7-2; TCRdb proposes TRBD1, but this gene call is untestable without DNA. The CDR3 loop spans 15 amino acids. Germline V gene data show CDR1 as SGHTA and CDR2 as FQGNSA. Full variable domain (remainder filled in from reference TRBV7-2 and TRBJ2-7): GAGVSQSPSNKVTEKGKDVELRCDPISGHTALYWYRQSLGQGLEFLIYFQGNSAPDKSGLPSDRFSAERTGGSVSTLTIQRTQQEDSAVYLCASSRRDNDGYEQYFGPGTRLTVT.

V usage is TRBV19 and J usage is TRBJ2-1; the TCRdb D gene call, TRBD2, has no DNA to confirm it. This CDR3 spans 16 amino acids. CDR1 and CDR2 (germline): LNHDA, SQIVND (reference sequence). The CDR3 loop is CASSFSGRWSYNEQFF.

V and J are TRBV7-2 and TRBJ2-5; lacking DNA, the TRBD2 call made by TCRdb goes unchecked. The CDR3 is made up of 15 amino acids. Germline V CDR1 and CDR2: SGHTA, FQGNSA. The chain's CDR3 is CASSSQRTSQETQYF. The full variable domain, in which reference TRBV7-2 and TRBJ2-5 provide the parts outside the CDR3, is GAGVSQSPSNKVTEKGKDVELRCDPISGHTALYWYRQSLGQGLEFLIYFQGNSAPDKSGLPSDRFSAERTGGSVSTLTIQRTQQEDSAVYLCASSSQRTSQETQYFGPGTRLLVL.

This rearrangement joins TRBV5-1 to TRBJ1-2. This CDR3 has 13 amino acids. In germline, CDR1 is SGHRS, CDR2 YFSETQ. This CDR3 is CASSTGTLYGYSF.

The V call is TRBV4-2, the J call TRBJ2-1; TCRdb lists TRBD2, though no DNA is available to test this call. The germline V gene has CDR1 LGHNA and CDR2 YNFKEQ. The CDR3 totals 15 residues. Here the CDR3 reads CASSQEAGGQDEQFF.

The rearrangement links TRBV14 to TRBJ2-1. Germline CDR1 reads SGHDN; CDR2 reads FVKESK. The CDR3 contains 16 residues. The CDR3 region is CASSQEVTAPYNEQFF.

This sequence joins TRBV5-4 and TRBJ1-4. Germline loops: CDR1 SGHNT, CDR2 YYREEE (reference sequence). The CDR3 runs 14 residues. The CDR3 sequence: CASSLRNANEKLFF.

The chain carries TRBV5-1 and TRBJ1-1; the D gene TCRdb calls, TRBD1, cannot be checked with no DNA. Germline V lookup: CDR1 SGHRS, CDR2 YFSETQ. The CDR3 runs 14 residues. The CDR3 loop is CASSWTGGNTEAFF.

The chain uses TRBV7-9 and TRBJ2-2; TCRdb outputs TRBD2, but without DNA this stays unchecked. The germline V gene encodes CDR1 SEHNR and CDR2 FQNEAQ (reference sequence). The CDR3 contains 14 residues. CDR3: CASSPGGLTGELFF. The full variable domain, its missing parts supplied by reference TRBV7-9 and TRBJ2-2, is DTGVSQNPRHKITKRGQNVTFRCDPISEHNRLYWYRQTLGQGPEFLTYFQNEAQLEKSRLLSDRFSAERPKGSFSTLEIQRTEQGDSAMYLCASSPGGLTGELFFGEGSRLTVL.

The rearrangement uses TRBV7-9 and TRBJ2-1; with no DNA, the TCRdb D assignment of TRBD1 cannot be verified. The germline CDR1 and CDR2 sequences are SEHNR and FQNEAQ (reference sequence). There are 17 residues in the CDR3. The chain's CDR3 is CASSLGRGPRLSNEQFF.

This chain joins TRBV20-1 and TRBJ2-3; there is no DNA to check the TCRdb D call of TRBD1. This CDR3 is 15 amino acids long. Germline V lookup: CDR1 DFQATT, CDR2 SNEGSKA (reference sequence). The CDR3: CSAPPGQGNTDTQYF.

V and J are TRBV5-1 and TRBJ1-6; TCRdb's D call of TRBD1 is untestable without DNA. The CDR3 sequence is 16 residues long. Germline V lookup: CDR1 SGHRS, CDR2 YFSETQ. The CDR3: CASSTGQNFNNSPLHF.

V and J are TRBV5-1 and TRBJ2-5; TCRdb returns TRBD1, unconfirmable since there is no DNA. Germline CDR1 SGHRS, CDR2 YFSETQ. The CDR3 runs 13 residues. CDR3 region: CASSLVGGETQYF.

V gene TRBV19 combines with J gene TRBJ2-2; TCRdb selects TRBD2, and the lack of DNA leaves this call unchecked. The CDR3 is 15 amino acids. Germline CDR1 and CDR2: LNHDA and SQIVND (reference sequence). The CDR3 protein is CASSMGGRRTGELFF.